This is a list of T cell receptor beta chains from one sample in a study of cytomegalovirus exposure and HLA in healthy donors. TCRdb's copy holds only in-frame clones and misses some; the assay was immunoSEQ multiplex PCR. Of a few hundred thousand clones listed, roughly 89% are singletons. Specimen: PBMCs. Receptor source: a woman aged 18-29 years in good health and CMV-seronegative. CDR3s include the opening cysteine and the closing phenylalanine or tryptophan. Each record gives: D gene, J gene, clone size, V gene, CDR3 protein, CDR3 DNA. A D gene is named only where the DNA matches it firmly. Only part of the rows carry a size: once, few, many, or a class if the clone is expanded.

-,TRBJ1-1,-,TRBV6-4,CASSDPSCYLLNTEAFF,TGTGCCAGCAGTGACCCCTCCTGCTATCTCCTGAACACTGAAGCTTTCTTT
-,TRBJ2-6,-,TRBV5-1,CASSLAQGQGRAGANVLTF,TGCGCCAGCAGCTTGGCCCAGGGGCAGGGGAGGGCCGGGGCCAACGTCCTGACTTTC
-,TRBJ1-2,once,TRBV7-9,CASSLSSQAHGYTF,TGTGCCAGCAGCTTATCGTCACAGGCACATGGCTACACCTTC
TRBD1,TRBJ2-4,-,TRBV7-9,CASSGRGQNIQYF,TGTGCCAGCAGCGGCAGGGGGCAAAACATTCAGTACTTC
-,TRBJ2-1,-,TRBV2,CASSTGIYNEQFF,TGTGCCAGCAGTACAGGGATTTACAATGAGCAGTTCTTC
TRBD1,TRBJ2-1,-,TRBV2,CASSEAGGQGHYNEQFF,TGTGCCAGCAGTGAAGCCGGCGGACAGGGACACTACAATGAGCAGTTCTTC
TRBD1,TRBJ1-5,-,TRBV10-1,CASSAPTGGSNQPQHF,TGCGCCAGCAGTGCCCCGACAGGGGGTAGCAATCAGCCCCAGCATTTT
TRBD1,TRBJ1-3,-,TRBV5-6,CASSWTTGAMISGNTVYF,TGTGCCAGCAGCTGGACGACAGGGGCGATGATCTCTGGAAACACCGTATATTTT
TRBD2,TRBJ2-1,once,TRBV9,CASSWGGDIYNEQFF,TGTGCCAGCAGTTGGGGGGGAGATATATACAATGAGCAGTTCTTC
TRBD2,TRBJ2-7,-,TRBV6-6,CASSYSRELTYEQYF,TGTGCCAGCAGTTACTCGCGGGAGTTAACCTACGAGCAGTACTTC
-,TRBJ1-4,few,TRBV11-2,CASSRLALNEKLFF,TGTGCCAGCAGCCGACTTGCACTGAATGAAAAACTGTTTTTT
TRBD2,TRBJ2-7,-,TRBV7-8,CASSYGAGGFSYEQYF,TGTGCCAGCAGCTACGGAGCGGGGGGCTTCTCCTACGAGCAGTACTTC
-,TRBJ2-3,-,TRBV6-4,CASSVRETDTQYF,TGTGCCAGCAGTGTCCGGGAGACAGATACGCAGTATTTT
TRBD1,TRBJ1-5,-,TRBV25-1,CASSGQGWQPQHF,TGTGCCAGCAGTGGACAGGGGTGGCAGCCCCAGCATTTT
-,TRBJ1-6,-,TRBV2,CASSAQGSDSPLHF,TGTGCCAGCAGTGCACAGGGTTCGGATTCACCCCTCCACTTT
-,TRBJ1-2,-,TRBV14,CASSQGTVYGYTF,TGTGCCAGCAGCCAAGGGACAGTCTATGGCTACACCTTC
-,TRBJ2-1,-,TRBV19,CASSPGAGYEQFF,TGTGCCAGTAGTCCCGGGGCGGGGTATGAGCAGTTCTTC
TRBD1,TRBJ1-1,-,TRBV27,CASSYSPDRVAAFF,TGTGCCAGCAGTTATAGCCCGGACAGGGTTGCAGCTTTCTTT
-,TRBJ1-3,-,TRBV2,CASRKEGGGFSGNTIYF,TGTGCCAGCAGGAAAGAGGGGGGGGGTTTTTCTGGAAACACCATATATTTT
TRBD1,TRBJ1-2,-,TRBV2,CASSEVRQGAGGYTF,TGTGCCAGCAGTGAAGTGCGTCAGGGGGCCGGTGGCTACACCTTC
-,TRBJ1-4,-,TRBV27,CASRRGNEKLFF,TGTGCTTCCCGGCGGGGTAATGAAAAACTGTTTTTT
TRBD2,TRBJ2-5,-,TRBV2,CASRFGLAGGETQYF,TGTGCCAGCAGATTTGGACTAGCGGGAGGAGAGACCCAGTACTTC
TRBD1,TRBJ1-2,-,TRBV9,CASSANSGGDGYTF,TGTGCCAGCAGCGCGAACTCAGGGGGTGATGGCTACACCTTC
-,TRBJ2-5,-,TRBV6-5,CASRRRAFEEQYF,TGTGCCAGCAGACGGCGGGCATTTGAGGAGCAGTACTTC
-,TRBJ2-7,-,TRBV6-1,CASSEQKYPYEQYF,TGTGCCAGCAGCGAACAGAAATACCCCTACGAGCAGTACTTC
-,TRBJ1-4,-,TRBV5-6,CASSRDTGFRANEKLFF,TGTGCCAGCAGCCGGGACACAGGGTTTAGGGCTAATGAAAAACTGTTTTTT
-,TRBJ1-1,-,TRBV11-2,CASSQTMRQAFF,TGTGCCAGCAGCCAAACTATGCGCCAAGCTTTCTTT
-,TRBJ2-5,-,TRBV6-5,CASSLTVKETQYF,TGTGCCAGCAGTCTGACAGTTAAAGAGACCCAGTACTTC
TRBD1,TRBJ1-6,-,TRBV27,CASRPPYRGYNSPLHF,TGTGCCAGCCGCCCCCCGTACAGGGGATATAATTCACCCCTCCACTTT
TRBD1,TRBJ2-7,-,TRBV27,CATGQRSYEQYF,TGTGCCACGGGACAGCGCTCCTACGAGCAGTACTTC
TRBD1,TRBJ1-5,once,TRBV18,CASSPSGGVGLGQGTYQPQHF,TGTGCCAGCTCACCATCTGGAGGGGTTGGGCTAGGACAGGGGACATATCAGCCCCAGCATTTT
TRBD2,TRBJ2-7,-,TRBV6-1,CATEAGGTSDEQYF,TGTGCCACCGAAGCGGGGGGAACTAGTGACGAGCAGTACTTC
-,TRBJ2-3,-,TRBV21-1,CASRTGRGEVSTDTQYF,TGTGCCAGCAGGACAGGGCGAGGGGAAGTTAGCACAGATACGCAGTATTTT
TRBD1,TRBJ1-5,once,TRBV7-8,CASSQRQGPRGNQPQHF,TGTGCCAGCAGCCAGAGACAGGGGCCGAGGGGCAATCAGCCCCAGCATTTT
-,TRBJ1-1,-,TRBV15,CAAGQLNTEAFF,TGTGCCGCCGGACAACTTAACACTGAAGCTTTCTTT
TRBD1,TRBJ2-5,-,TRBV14,CASSGRTGGVLETQYF,TGTGCCAGCAGCGGGAGGACAGGGGGCGTGTTGGAGACCCAGTACTTC
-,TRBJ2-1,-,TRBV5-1,CASSLAGSGVNEQFF,TGCGCCAGCAGCTTGGCCGGGAGCGGCGTCAATGAGCAGTTCTTC
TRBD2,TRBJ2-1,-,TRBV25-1,CASSSVAGGQGNEQFF,TGTGCCAGCAGTTCGGTAGCGGGGGGCCAGGGCAATGAGCAGTTCTTC
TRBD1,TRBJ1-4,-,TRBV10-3,CAIAEGAGEKLFF,TGTGCCATCGCAGAGGGGGCGGGAGAAAAACTGTTTTTT